This is a list of T cell receptor beta chains from one sample in a study of T cell clones after liver transplantation. Sequenced by immunoSEQ multiplex PCR; TCRdb stores in-frame clones only, minus some. The sample shows tens of thousands of clones, approximately 87% of them seen only once. Here the sequenced sample was CD8+ T cells from blood, taken 12 months after liver transplant. These TCRs come from a human patient who received a liver transplant. Some T cells may be graft donor cells. Each CDR3 is given with its conserved first and last residue. Fields, in order: V gene, clone size, D gene, J gene, CDR3 protein, CDR3 DNA. D genes are given only for firm matches. Clone size is shown for a subset of rows, as once, few, many or a class of expanded clone.

v_call: TRBV28; clone_size: -; d_call: -; j_call: TRBJ1-1; cdr3_aa: CASSLPGASTNTEAFF; cdr3_nt: TGTGCCAGCAGTCTCCCCGGGGCCTCAACGAACACTGAAGCTTTCTTT
v_call: TRBV29-1; clone_size: -; d_call: TRBD2; j_call: TRBJ2-1; cdr3_aa: CSGTSGRENEQFF; cdr3_nt: TGCAGCGGGACTAGCGGGCGGGAGAATGAGCAGTTCTTC
v_call: TRBV27; clone_size: -; d_call: -; j_call: TRBJ1-2; cdr3_aa: CASSSPGGGQGYTF; cdr3_nt: TGTGCCAGCAGTTCCCCAGGTGGGGGGCAGGGCTACACCTTC
v_call: TRBV19; clone_size: -; d_call: TRBD2; j_call: TRBJ2-1; cdr3_aa: CASSPGTSGSRVYNEQFF; cdr3_nt: TGTGCCAGTAGTCCCGGGACTAGCGGGAGCAGGGTCTACAATGAGCAGTTCTTC
v_call: TRBV7-9; clone_size: -; d_call: -; j_call: TRBJ2-7; cdr3_aa: CASSSIRGGQVAHEQYF; cdr3_nt: TGTGCCAGCAGCTCAATCCGGGGGGGACAGGTAGCCCACGAGCAGTACTTC
v_call: TRBV7-8; clone_size: -; d_call: TRBD2; j_call: TRBJ2-1; cdr3_aa: CASSFQPLLAEVYNEQFF; cdr3_nt: TGTGCCAGCAGCTTCCAACCGCTCCTAGCGGAGGTCTACAATGAGCAGTTCTTC
v_call: TRBV7-9; clone_size: -; d_call: -; j_call: TRBJ1-5; cdr3_aa: CASSSDGFNQPQHF; cdr3_nt: TGTGCCAGCAGCTCGGACGGATTCAATCAGCCCCAGCATTTT
v_call: TRBV4-3; clone_size: -; d_call: -; j_call: TRBJ1-1; cdr3_aa: CASSQDPSGWMNTEAFF; cdr3_nt: TGCGCCAGCAGCCAAGATCCATCAGGTTGGATGAACACTGAAGCTTTCTTT
v_call: TRBV19; clone_size: -; d_call: -; j_call: TRBJ1-5; cdr3_aa: CASSIREALLSNQPQHF; cdr3_nt: TGTGCCAGTAGTATTCGGGAGGCGTTACTTAGCAATCAGCCCCAGCATTTT
v_call: TRBV27; clone_size: -; d_call: TRBD2; j_call: TRBJ2-1; cdr3_aa: CASRILADTYNEQFF; cdr3_nt: TGTGCCAGCAGAATACTAGCGGACACCTACAATGAGCAGTTCTTC
v_call: TRBV15; clone_size: -; d_call: TRBD1; j_call: TRBJ2-5; cdr3_aa: CATSSRDRVETQYF; cdr3_nt: TGTGCCACCAGCAGCCGGGACAGGGTCGAGACCCAGTACTTC
v_call: TRBV7-2; clone_size: -; d_call: -; j_call: TRBJ1-2; cdr3_aa: CASSPSRRANYGYTF; cdr3_nt: TGTGCCAGCAGCCCCTCCCGACGAGCTAACTATGGCTACACCTTC
v_call: TRBV11-2; clone_size: -; d_call: -; j_call: TRBJ2-7; cdr3_aa: CASAGAGVPYEQYF; cdr3_nt: TGTGCCAGCGCGGGGGCGGGAGTACCCTACGAGCAGTACTTC
v_call: TRBV10-1; clone_size: -; d_call: -; j_call: TRBJ2-7; cdr3_aa: CASSELESSSYEQYF; cdr3_nt: TGCGCCAGCAGTGAACTTGAGTCGAGCTCCTACGAGCAGTACTTC
v_call: TRBV15; clone_size: -; d_call: -; j_call: TRBJ2-7; cdr3_aa: CATRTAYGGYEQYF; cdr3_nt: TGTGCCACCCGCACCGCCTATGGCGGGTACGAGCAGTACTTC
v_call: TRBV19; clone_size: -; d_call: -; j_call: TRBJ2-3; cdr3_aa: CASSIEGRRDADTQYF; cdr3_nt: TGTGCCAGTAGTATTGAAGGGAGGAGGGACGCAGATACGCAGTATTTT
v_call: TRBV27; clone_size: -; d_call: -; j_call: TRBJ2-3; cdr3_aa: CASSLWNADTQYF; cdr3_nt: TGTGCCAGCAGTTTATGGAATGCAGATACGCAGTATTTT
v_call: TRBV7-8; clone_size: -; d_call: TRBD1; j_call: TRBJ1-2; cdr3_aa: CASSLATFGQGNYGYTF; cdr3_nt: TGTGCCAGCAGCTTAGCGACATTTGGACAGGGGAACTATGGCTACACCTTC
v_call: TRBV28; clone_size: -; d_call: -; j_call: TRBJ2-5; cdr3_aa: CASLEMTGETQYF; cdr3_nt: TGTGCCAGCCTAGAAATGACAGGCGAGACCCAGTACTTC
v_call: TRBV6-1; clone_size: few; d_call: -; j_call: TRBJ1-1; cdr3_aa: CASSDLGDTEAFF; cdr3_nt: TGTGCCAGCAGTGACCTGGGGGACACTGAAGCTTTCTTT
v_call: TRBV5-4; clone_size: -; d_call: TRBD1; j_call: TRBJ2-2; cdr3_aa: CASSPGQGGLFF; cdr3_nt: TGTGCCAGCAGCCCCGGACAGGGAGGGCTGTTTTTT
v_call: TRBV27; clone_size: -; d_call: -; j_call: TRBJ2-7; cdr3_aa: CASSASGPTYEQYF; cdr3_nt: TGTGCCAGCAGTGCCTCGGGACCCACCTACGAGCAGTACTTC
v_call: TRBV19; clone_size: -; d_call: TRBD1; j_call: TRBJ2-3; cdr3_aa: CASSIWDSSTDTQYF; cdr3_nt: TGTGCCAGTAGTATCTGGGACAGTAGCACAGATACGCAGTATTTT
v_call: TRBV7-8; clone_size: -; d_call: -; j_call: TRBJ2-1; cdr3_aa: CASSLFLGTNYNEQFF; cdr3_nt: TGTGCCAGCAGCTTATTTCTCGGGACAAACTACAATGAGCAGTTCTTC
v_call: TRBV27; clone_size: -; d_call: -; j_call: TRBJ2-1; cdr3_aa: CASSLGGARYEQFF; cdr3_nt: TGTGCCAGCAGTTTAGGGGGGGCGAGGTATGAGCAGTTCTTC
v_call: TRBV5-1; clone_size: -; d_call: TRBD1; j_call: TRBJ2-7; cdr3_aa: CASSPPGTDYEQYF; cdr3_nt: TGCGCCAGCAGCCCCCCCGGGACAGACTACGAGCAGTACTTC
v_call: TRBV19; clone_size: -; d_call: TRBD1; j_call: TRBJ1-1; cdr3_aa: CASSRDRANTEAFF; cdr3_nt: TGTGCCAGTAGCCGGGACAGGGCTAACACTGAAGCTTTCTTT
v_call: TRBV6-6; clone_size: -; d_call: -; j_call: TRBJ2-2; cdr3_aa: CASSYSKVGELFF; cdr3_nt: TGTGCCAGCAGTTACTCGAAAGTCGGGGAGCTGTTTTTT
v_call: TRBV19; clone_size: -; d_call: -; j_call: TRBJ1-5; cdr3_aa: CASSMTANQPQHF; cdr3_nt: TGTGCCAGTAGTATGACAGCCAATCAGCCCCAGCATTTT
v_call: TRBV7-9; clone_size: -; d_call: -; j_call: TRBJ2-7; cdr3_aa: CASSLPGHSYEQYF; cdr3_nt: TGTGCCAGCAGCTTGCCGGGACACAGCTACGAGCAGTACTTC
v_call: TRBV5-1; clone_size: -; d_call: TRBD1; j_call: TRBJ2-3; cdr3_aa: CASGPGQGFSATQYF; cdr3_nt: TGCGCCAGCGGACCGGGACAGGGATTTTCGGCTACGCAGTATTTT
v_call: TRBV4-3; clone_size: -; d_call: -; j_call: TRBJ2-2; cdr3_aa: CASSQKLAETTGELFF; cdr3_nt: TGCGCCAGCAGCCAAAAACTCGCGGAGACCACCGGGGAGCTGTTTTTT
v_call: TRBV6-5; clone_size: -; d_call: TRBD1; j_call: TRBJ2-1; cdr3_aa: CATGTGSYNEQFF; cdr3_nt: TGTGCGACCGGGACAGGGTCCTACAATGAGCAGTTCTTC
v_call: TRBV28; clone_size: few; d_call: -; j_call: TRBJ2-7; cdr3_aa: CASSPPGPGQYF; cdr3_nt: TGTGCCAGCAGTCCTCCGGGCCCGGGGCAGTACTTC
v_call: TRBV4-1; clone_size: once; d_call: TRBD2; j_call: TRBJ2-1; cdr3_aa: CASSQDGGRLYNEQFF; cdr3_nt: TGCGCCAGCAGCCAAGACGGCGGGAGGCTCTACAATGAGCAGTTCTTC
v_call: TRBV19; clone_size: -; d_call: -; j_call: TRBJ1-2; cdr3_aa: CASSTSGGWNGYTF; cdr3_nt: TGTGCCAGTAGTACCTCGGGAGGGTGGAATGGCTACACCTTC
v_call: TRBV7-2; clone_size: many; d_call: -; j_call: TRBJ1-5; cdr3_aa: CASSPTKAGNQPQHF; cdr3_nt: TGTGCCAGCAGCCCTACCAAAGCTGGGAATCAGCCCCAGCATTTT
v_call: TRBV10-2; clone_size: -; d_call: TRBD1; j_call: TRBJ2-5; cdr3_aa: CASSDYGGQGETQYF; cdr3_nt: TGCGCCAGCAGTGACTATGGAGGACAGGGAGAGACCCAGTACTTC
v_call: TRBV7-6; clone_size: -; d_call: TRBD2; j_call: TRBJ2-1; cdr3_aa: CASSRLAGDNEQFF; cdr3_nt: TGTGCCAGCAGCAGGCTAGCGGGCGACAATGAGCAGTTCTTC
v_call: TRBV7-8; clone_size: -; d_call: -; j_call: TRBJ1-5; cdr3_aa: CASSLVTGVNQPQHF; cdr3_nt: TGTGCCAGCAGCTTAGTTACTGGAGTAAATCAGCCCCAGCATTTT
v_call: TRBV4-2; clone_size: -; d_call: -; j_call: TRBJ1-2; cdr3_aa: CASSPWVGASTNYGYTF; cdr3_nt: TGTGCCAGCAGCCCTTGGGTGGGGGCGTCTACTAACTATGGCTACACCTTC
v_call: TRBV10-2; clone_size: -; d_call: TRBD2; j_call: TRBJ2-2; cdr3_aa: CASSRLAGDDGELFF; cdr3_nt: TGCGCCAGCAGCAGACTAGCGGGAGATGACGGGGAGCTGTTTTTT
v_call: TRBV5-1; clone_size: -; d_call: TRBD1; j_call: TRBJ2-5; cdr3_aa: CASRSYPQGTQETQYF; cdr3_nt: TGCGCCAGCAGGTCATACCCACAGGGGACGCAAGAGACCCAGTACTTC
v_call: TRBV11-2; clone_size: -; d_call: -; j_call: TRBJ2-7; cdr3_aa: CASSLGMGAADEQYF; cdr3_nt: TGTGCCAGCAGCTTAGGGATGGGAGCGGCTGACGAGCAGTACTTC
v_call: TRBV4-1; clone_size: once; d_call: -; j_call: TRBJ1-2; cdr3_aa: CASSQEFRSSYGYTF; cdr3_nt: TGCGCCAGCAGCCAAGAATTTAGGTCGAGCTATGGCTACACCTTC
v_call: TRBV9; clone_size: -; d_call: -; j_call: TRBJ2-1; cdr3_aa: CASSGRGGLLLGNEQFF; cdr3_nt: TGTGCCAGCAGCGGCCGGGGTGGACTCCTATTGGGGAATGAGCAGTTCTTC
v_call: TRBV6-5; clone_size: -; d_call: -; j_call: TRBJ2-3; cdr3_aa: CASSSDGGQSTDTQYF; cdr3_nt: TGTGCCAGCAGTTCGGACGGGGGGCAAAGCACAGATACGCAGTATTTT
v_call: TRBV7-6; clone_size: -; d_call: -; j_call: TRBJ2-7; cdr3_aa: CASSFLTYEQYF; cdr3_nt: TGTGCCAGCAGCTTTTTGACCTACGAGCAGTACTTC
v_call: TRBV4-1; clone_size: -; d_call: -; j_call: TRBJ2-7; cdr3_aa: CASSQGPQSSYEQYF; cdr3_nt: TGCGCCAGCAGCCAAGGTCCCCAGAGCTCCTACGAGCAGTACTTC
v_call: TRBV27; clone_size: once; d_call: -; j_call: TRBJ1-5; cdr3_aa: CASRPGGASNQPQHF; cdr3_nt: TGTGCCAGCAGGCCGGGGGGGGCGAGCAATCAGCCCCAGCATTTT
v_call: TRBV9; clone_size: -; d_call: TRBD1; j_call: TRBJ2-7; cdr3_aa: CASSETGYEQYF; cdr3_nt: TGTGCCAGCAGCGAGACAGGGTACGAGCAGTACTTC
v_call: TRBV9; clone_size: -; d_call: -; j_call: TRBJ2-3; cdr3_aa: CASSVGDFTDTQYF; cdr3_nt: TGTGCCAGCAGCGTAGGGGACTTCACAGATACGCAGTATTTT